This entry features one T cell receptor beta chain sequence. Its antigen specificity is not known. There are no base qualities to consult, and no much larger clone falls within one base. The data stem from a study of blood T cell repertoires in COVID-19 (TCRdb year 2020). Study-wide context: Samples covering the acute and convalescent phases of COVID-19 were provided by collaborators in the United States, Italy and Spain. Deeply sampled blood TCRbeta repertoires from subjects exposed to, actively infected with, or recovered from COVID-19 were included in the dataset. A freely available public database, intended as a resource for researchers studying the immune response to SARS-CoV-2, is where the repertoires were released. The material from the prospective study consisted of cDNA or gDNA derived from T cells, B-cell-depleted T cells, or PBMCs. A de-identified subject ID, COVID-19 status, age in years and sex were almost always included in the sample metadata. Where HLA class I and class II types were available, the types were taken from metadata supplied by the sample provider, not from assay-based typing. The samples were drawn from two sources: the first 160 participants of the ongoing ImmuneRACE study, and 1,000 to 1,500 subjects contributed by 6 global collaborators.

TCRbeta CDR3 regions were amplified from genomic DNA using the immunoSEQ Assay, a bias-controlled multiplex PCR. Regarding the original processing steps: Nucleated cell counts per sample were estimated from amplification of reference gene primers within the assay. Sequence reads were collapsed and filtered to measure the absolute abundance of every unique TCRbeta CDR3 rearrangement. For each sample, productive Simpson clonality was calculated by taking the square root of Simpson's diversity index across productive rearrangements. This immuneACCESS table, as held by TCRdb, lists in-frame sequences with V and J called but not all clones. Of the missing ones, under half trace to an unresolved V gene in checked studies; the others have no known cause. V, J and clone size are those of that table, while D and trimming were read from the DNA. This sample gives around 100,000 clones in total; roughly nine tenths of them show up just once. Around 4.6% of the sample goes to the ten largest clones.

Paper-wide results and their limitations: Clinical and demographic metadata were provided uncurated, with the amount varying by source and participant.

The germline V gene sets CDR1 to MGHDK and CDR2 to SYGVNS. Reading from cysteine to phenylalanine, the CDR3 counts 18 amino acids. The only DNA kept is the CDR3, 54 bases in frame from the first base. V has 7 bases trimmed and J has 0 bases trimmed; junction bases matching no gene number 14. Each collaborating institution followed its own protocols to collect whole blood in K2EDTA tubes. For TCRbeta analysis, collaborators shipped samples in one of three forms: frozen whole blood, isolated PBMCs, or DNA extracted from either of those sample types. Sequencing was done on a sample of peripheral blood. The TCR originated in a man aged 35 to 55 with acute or convalescent COVID-19. This receptor chain uses TRBV25-1 and TRBJ2-4, with TRBD1 matching 8 junction bases. The CDR3 reads as follows: CASTHLRDRKGAKNIQYF. The nucleotide sequence is TGTGCCAGCACTCATCTCCGGGACAGGAAAGGAGCCAAAAACATTCAGTACTTC. Supplemented by the reference TRBV25-1 and TRBJ2-4 proteins around the CDR3, the complete variable domain is EADIYQTPRYLVIGTGKKITLECSQTMGHDKMYWYQQDPGMELHLIHYSYGVNSTEKGDLSSESTVSRIRTEHFPLTLESARPSHTSQYLCASTHLRDRKGAKNIQYFGAGTRLSVL.